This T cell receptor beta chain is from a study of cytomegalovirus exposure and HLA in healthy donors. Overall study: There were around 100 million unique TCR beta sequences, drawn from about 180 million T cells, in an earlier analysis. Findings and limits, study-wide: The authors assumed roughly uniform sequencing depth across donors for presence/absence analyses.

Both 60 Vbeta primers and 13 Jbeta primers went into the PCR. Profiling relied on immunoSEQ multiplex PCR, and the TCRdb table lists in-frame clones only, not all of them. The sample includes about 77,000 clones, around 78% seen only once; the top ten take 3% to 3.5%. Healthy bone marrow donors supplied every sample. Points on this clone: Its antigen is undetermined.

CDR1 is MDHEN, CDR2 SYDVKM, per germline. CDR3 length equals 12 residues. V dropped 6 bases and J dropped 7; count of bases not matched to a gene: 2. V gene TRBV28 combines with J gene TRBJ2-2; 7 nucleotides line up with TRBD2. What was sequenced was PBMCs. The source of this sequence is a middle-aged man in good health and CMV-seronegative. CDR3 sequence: CASRPGGGELFF. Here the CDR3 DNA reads TGTGCCAGCAGGCCGGGGGGCGGGGAGCTGTTTTTT.